A selection of T cell receptor beta chains follows, all from one sample in a study of breast tumors, draining lymph nodes, adjacent tissues. TCRdb re-derived calls from the multiplex PCR reads in MiXCR, one entry per CDR3 protein. The sample consists of 150,000 to 200,000 distinct CDR3 sequences, roughly a third of them appearing once. The sequenced sample consisted of axillary lymph node tissue. The source of these receptors is a female donor with breast cancer. Some clones in this sample may be carry-over from other donors' samples. Both conserved end residues are part of each CDR3. The D gene is left open where the match is weak. Clone size, where shown, is once, few, many, or a class for clones that have expanded.

V gene	J gene	D gene	clone size	CDR3 DNA	CDR3 protein
TRBV4-2	TRBJ2-3	TRBD2	many	TGTGCCAGCAGCCGTGGGTTCACTAGCGGGAGCGGCAGCACAGATACGCAGTATTTT	CASSRGFTSGSGSTDTQYF
TRBV7-3	TRBJ2-5	-	many	TGTGCCAGCAGCTTAATCCCCCAAGAGACCCAGTACTTC	CASSLIPQETQYF
TRBV27	TRBJ2-1	TRBD2	few	TGTGCCAGCAGTTCCCGACTAGCGGGAGGCACAAACAATGAGCAGTTCTTC	CASSSRLAGGTNNEQFF
TRBV4-1	TRBJ2-5	TRBD1	-	TGCGCCAGCAGCCAAGGGACAGGGGTTGTGCAGACCCAGTACTTC	CASSQGTGVVQTQYF
TRBV2	TRBJ2-5	-	-	TGTGCCAGCAGTGAGGAGTGGAGGGTTGAGACCCAGTACTTC	CASSEEWRVETQYF
TRBV29-1	TRBJ2-3	TRBD1	few	TGCAGCGTTCACACAACAGGGGGTGAAACAGATACGCAGTATTTT	CSVHTTGGETDTQYF
TRBV7-9	TRBJ1-6	TRBD1	-	TGTGCCAGCAGCTTGGAGACAGGGGGATCTAATTCACCCCTCCACTTT	CASSLETGGSNSPLHF
TRBV19	TRBJ1-3	-	many	TGTGCCAGTAGTGCACAGGGTTCAAACACCATATATTTT	CASSAQGSNTIYF
TRBV19	TRBJ2-1	TRBD2	many	TGTGCCAGTAGTAATTGGACTAGCGGGACCAATGAGCAGTTCTTC	CASSNWTSGTNEQFF
TRBV28	TRBJ2-3	TRBD1	many	TGTGCCAGTTCGGGACAGGGAGGTGGAGATACGCAGTATTTT	CASSGQGGGDTQYF
TRBV11-2	TRBJ2-2	-	many	TGTGCCAGCAGCGACCGGGGACCCGGGGAGCTGTTTTTT	CASSDRGPGELFF
TRBV19	TRBJ2-2	TRBD2	many	TGTGCCAGTAGTACAATACTAGCGGGAACCGGGGAGCTGTTTTTT	CASSTILAGTGELFF
TRBV6-1	TRBJ2-3	TRBD1	-	TGTGCCAGCCGAGGACAGGGACCCGCAATTCTCACAGATACGCAGTATTTT	CASRGQGPAILTDTQYF
TRBV7-7	TRBJ2-5	TRBD1	many	TGTGCTAGCAGCCCCCGCAGGGGGCAGGGGACCCAGTACTTC	CASSPRRGQGTQYF
TRBV5-6	TRBJ2-2	-	many	TGTGCCAGCAGCCGAGAGGGAGGGGGCGGGGAGCTGTTTTTT	CASSREGGGGELFF
TRBV20-1	TRBJ1-4	-	many	TGCAGTGCCAGGCGGCCAACTAATGAAAAACTGTTTTTT	CSARRPTNEKLFF
TRBV28	TRBJ1-2	TRBD1	-	TGTGCCAGCAGGACAGGGTTAGCTAACTATGGCTACACCTTC	CASRTGLANYGYTF